This TCR beta chain was found in a study of T cells in Graves' hyperthyroidism and ophthalmopathy. In regard to this clonotype: A much bigger clone sits one base away, suggesting this may be a read error.

TCR beta CDR3 regions were amplified from RNA transcripts. Primed by the HTBI set, a first-round RT-PCR was run on the TCR CDR3. TCRdb redid the calling of the multiplex PCR reads with MiXCR, one entry per CDR3 protein. The repertoire has around 800,000 distinct CDR3 sequences, roughly 40% of them found once; the top ten carry 7.5% to 9.5%. The CDR3 loop spans 12 amino acids. CDR1 ENHRY and CDR2 SYGVKD come from the germline V gene. J is TRBJ2-2 and V is TRBV10-3; no definite D call. This receptor was identified in a man between 18 and 35 years old with Graves' hyperthyroidism. Sequenced material: blood. The CDR3, as DNA: TGTGCCACCAGTCCAGATGACGGGGAGCTGTTTTTT. Translation: CATSPDDGELFF.